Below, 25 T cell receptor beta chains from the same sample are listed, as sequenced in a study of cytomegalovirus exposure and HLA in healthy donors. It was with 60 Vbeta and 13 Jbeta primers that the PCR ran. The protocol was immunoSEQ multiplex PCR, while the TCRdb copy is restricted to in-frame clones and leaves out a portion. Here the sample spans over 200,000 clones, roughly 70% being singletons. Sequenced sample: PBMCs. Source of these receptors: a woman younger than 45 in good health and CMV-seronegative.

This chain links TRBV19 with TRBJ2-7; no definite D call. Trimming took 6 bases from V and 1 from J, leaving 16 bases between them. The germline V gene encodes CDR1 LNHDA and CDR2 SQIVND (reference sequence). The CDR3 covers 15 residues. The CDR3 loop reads CASSTQSDKSYEQYF. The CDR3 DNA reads TGTGCCAGTAGCACCCAGTCCGACAAGTCCTACGAGCAGTACTTC.

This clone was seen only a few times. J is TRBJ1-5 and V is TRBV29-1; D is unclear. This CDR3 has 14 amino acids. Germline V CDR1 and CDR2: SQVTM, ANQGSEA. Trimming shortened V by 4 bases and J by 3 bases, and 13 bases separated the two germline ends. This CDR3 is CSVAFQANNQPQHF. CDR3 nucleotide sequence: TGCAGCGTTGCTTTTCAGGCCAACAATCAGCCCCAGCATTTT.

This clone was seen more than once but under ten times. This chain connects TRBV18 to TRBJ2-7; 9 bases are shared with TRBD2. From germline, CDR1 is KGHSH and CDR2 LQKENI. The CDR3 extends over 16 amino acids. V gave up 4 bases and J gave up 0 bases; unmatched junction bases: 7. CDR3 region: CASSRLAGPISYEQYF. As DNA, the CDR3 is TGTGCCAGCTCACGGCTAGCGGGACCAATCTCCTACGAGCAGTACTTC.

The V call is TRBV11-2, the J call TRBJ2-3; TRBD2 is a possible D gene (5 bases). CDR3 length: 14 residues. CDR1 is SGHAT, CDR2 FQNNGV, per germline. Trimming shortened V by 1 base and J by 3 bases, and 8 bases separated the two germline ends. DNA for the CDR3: TGTGCCAGCAGCTTAGTAACGGGAACAGATACGCAGTATTTT. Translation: CASSLVTGTDTQYF.

The CDR3 DNA reads TGTGCCAGTAGTGTCGTACAGGGGCCGGGGGGCTACACCTTC. Its protein product is CASSVVQGPGGYTF. The chain has TRBV19 and TRBJ1-2; TRBD1 matches at 7 bases. This CDR3 has 14 residues. With V trimmed by 5 bases and J by 8 bases, 11 bases remained unmatched. Looked up from germline, CDR1 is LNHDA and CDR2 is SQIVND (reference sequence).

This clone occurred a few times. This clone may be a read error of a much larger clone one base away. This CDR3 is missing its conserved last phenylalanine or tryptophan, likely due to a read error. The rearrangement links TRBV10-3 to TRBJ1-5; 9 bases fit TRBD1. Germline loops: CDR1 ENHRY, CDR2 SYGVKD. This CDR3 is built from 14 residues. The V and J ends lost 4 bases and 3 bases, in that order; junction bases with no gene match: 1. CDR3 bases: TGTGCCATCAGTGGGACAGGGGACAATCAGCCCCAGCATTTG. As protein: CAISGTGDNQPQHL.

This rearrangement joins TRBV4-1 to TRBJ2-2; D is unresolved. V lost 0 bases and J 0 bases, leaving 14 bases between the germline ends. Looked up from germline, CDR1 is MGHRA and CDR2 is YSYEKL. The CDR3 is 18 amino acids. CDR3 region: CASSQDIPLPANTGELFF. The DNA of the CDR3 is TGCGCCAGCAGCCAAGATATTCCGCTGCCGGCGAACACCGGGGAGCTGTTTTTT.

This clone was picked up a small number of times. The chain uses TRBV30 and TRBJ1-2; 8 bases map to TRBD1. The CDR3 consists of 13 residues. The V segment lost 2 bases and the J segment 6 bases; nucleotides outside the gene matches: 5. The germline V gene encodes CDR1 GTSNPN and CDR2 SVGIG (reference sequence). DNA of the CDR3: TGTGCCTGGAGTCAGGGACAGGCCGATGGCTACACCTTC. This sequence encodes CAWSQGQADGYTF.

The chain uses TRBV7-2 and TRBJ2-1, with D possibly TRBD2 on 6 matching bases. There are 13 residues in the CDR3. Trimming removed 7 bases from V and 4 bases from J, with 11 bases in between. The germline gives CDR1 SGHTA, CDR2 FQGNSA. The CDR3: CASKVAGYNEQFF. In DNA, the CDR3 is TGTGCCAGCAAAGTCGCGGGATACAATGAGCAGTTCTTC.

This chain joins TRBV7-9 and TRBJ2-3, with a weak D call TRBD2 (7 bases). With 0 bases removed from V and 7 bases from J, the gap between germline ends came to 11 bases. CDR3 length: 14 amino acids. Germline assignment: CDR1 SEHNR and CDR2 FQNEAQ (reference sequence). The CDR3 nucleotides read TGTGCCAGCAGCTTAGCGGGAGGGACAAATACGCAGTATTTT. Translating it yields CASSLAGGTNTQYF.

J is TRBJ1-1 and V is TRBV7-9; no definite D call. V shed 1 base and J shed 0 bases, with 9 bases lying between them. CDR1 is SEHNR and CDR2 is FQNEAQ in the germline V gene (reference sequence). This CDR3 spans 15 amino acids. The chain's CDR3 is CASSLGRTMNTEAFF. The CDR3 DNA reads TGTGCCAGCAGCTTAGGACGGACTATGAACACTGAAGCTTTCTTT.

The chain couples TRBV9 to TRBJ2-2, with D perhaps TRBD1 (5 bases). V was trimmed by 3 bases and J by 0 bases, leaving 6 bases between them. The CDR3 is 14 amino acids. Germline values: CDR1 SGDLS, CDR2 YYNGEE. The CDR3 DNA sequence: TGTGCCAGCAGCGCGACAGCGAACACCGGGGAGCTGTTTTTT. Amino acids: CASSATANTGELFF.

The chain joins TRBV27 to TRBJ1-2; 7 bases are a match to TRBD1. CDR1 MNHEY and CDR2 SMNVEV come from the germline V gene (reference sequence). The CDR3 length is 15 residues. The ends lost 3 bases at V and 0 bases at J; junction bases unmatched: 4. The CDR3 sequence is CASSFRQGTNYGYTF. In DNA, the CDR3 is TGTGCCAGCAGTTTTCGACAGGGTACTAACTATGGCTACACCTTC.

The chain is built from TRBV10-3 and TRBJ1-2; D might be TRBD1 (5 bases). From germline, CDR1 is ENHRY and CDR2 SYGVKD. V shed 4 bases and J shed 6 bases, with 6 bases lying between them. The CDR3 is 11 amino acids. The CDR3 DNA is TGTGCCATCAGTGCGGGGGATGGCTACACCTTC. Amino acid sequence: CAISAGDGYTF.

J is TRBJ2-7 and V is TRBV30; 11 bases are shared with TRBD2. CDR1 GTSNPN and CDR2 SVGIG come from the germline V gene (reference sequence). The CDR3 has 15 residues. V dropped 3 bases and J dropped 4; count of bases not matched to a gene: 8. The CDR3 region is CAWSLSGRVRYEQYF. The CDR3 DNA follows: TGTGCCTGGAGCCTTAGCGGGAGGGTTAGATACGAGCAGTACTTC.

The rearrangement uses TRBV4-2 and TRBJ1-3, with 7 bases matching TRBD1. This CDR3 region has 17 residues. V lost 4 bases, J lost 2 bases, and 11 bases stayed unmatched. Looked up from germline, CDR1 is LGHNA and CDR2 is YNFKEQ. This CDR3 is CASSPLRTGTPGNTIYF. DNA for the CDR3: TGTGCCAGCAGCCCTCTTCGGACAGGAACTCCTGGAAACACCATATATTTT.

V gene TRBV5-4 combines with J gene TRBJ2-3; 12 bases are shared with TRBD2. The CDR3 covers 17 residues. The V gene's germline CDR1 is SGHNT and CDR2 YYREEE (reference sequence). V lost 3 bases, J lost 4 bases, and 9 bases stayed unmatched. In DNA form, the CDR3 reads TGTGCCAGCAGCTCCGGACTAGCGGGGCTGCCTGCAGATACGCAGTATTTT. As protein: CASSSGLAGLPADTQYF.

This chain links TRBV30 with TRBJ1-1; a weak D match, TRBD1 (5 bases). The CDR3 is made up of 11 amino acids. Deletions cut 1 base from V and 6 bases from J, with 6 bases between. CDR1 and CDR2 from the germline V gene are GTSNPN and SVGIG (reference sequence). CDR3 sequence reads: CAWSGGAEAFF. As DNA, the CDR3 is TGTGCCTGGAGTGGGGGGGCTGAAGCTTTCTTT.

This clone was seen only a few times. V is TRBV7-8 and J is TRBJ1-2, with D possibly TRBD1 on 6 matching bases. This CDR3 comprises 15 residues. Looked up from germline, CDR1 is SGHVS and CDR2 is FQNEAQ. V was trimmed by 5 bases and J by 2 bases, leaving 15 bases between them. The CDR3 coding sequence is TGTGCCAGCAGCCCAACCCGGGACATAAACTATGGCTACACCTTC. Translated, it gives CASSPTRDINYGYTF. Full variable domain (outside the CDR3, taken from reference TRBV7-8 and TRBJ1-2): GAGVSQSPRYKVAKRGQDVALRCDPISGHVSLFWYQQALGQGPEFLTYFQNEAQLDKSGLPSDRFFAERPEGSVSTLKIQRTQQEDSAVYLCASSPTRDINYGYTFGSGTRLTVV.

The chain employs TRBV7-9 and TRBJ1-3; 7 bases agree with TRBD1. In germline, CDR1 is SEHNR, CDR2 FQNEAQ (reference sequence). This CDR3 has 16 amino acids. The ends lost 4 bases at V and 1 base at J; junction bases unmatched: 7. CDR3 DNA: TGTGCCAGCAGCTACCCGACAGGGATATCTGGAAACACCATATATTTT. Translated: CASSYPTGISGNTIYF.

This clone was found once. The CDR3 bases are TGTGCCAGCTCTTGGACCAGGGAAGCCGAAGCTTTCTTT. As protein: CASSWTREAEAFF. The chain recombines TRBV18 with TRBJ1-1, with D possibly matching TRBD1 (5 bases). The CDR3 totals 13 residues. Deletions cut 6 bases from V and 8 bases from J, with 16 bases between. Germline V gene sequence: CDR1 KGHSH, CDR2 LQKENI.

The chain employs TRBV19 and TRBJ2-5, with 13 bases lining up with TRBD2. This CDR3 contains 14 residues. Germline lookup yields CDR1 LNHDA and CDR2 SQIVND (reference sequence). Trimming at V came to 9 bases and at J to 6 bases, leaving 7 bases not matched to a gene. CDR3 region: CASTGTSGAQTQYF. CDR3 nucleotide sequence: TGTGCCAGCACCGGGACTAGCGGGGCCCAGACCCAGTACTTC.

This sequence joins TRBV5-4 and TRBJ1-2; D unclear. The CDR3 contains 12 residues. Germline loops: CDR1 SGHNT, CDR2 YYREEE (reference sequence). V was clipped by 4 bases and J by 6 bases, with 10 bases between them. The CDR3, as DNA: TGTGCCAGCAGCGCGAGTACGGATGGCTACACCTTC. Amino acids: CASSASTDGYTF. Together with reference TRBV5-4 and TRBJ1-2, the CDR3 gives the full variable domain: ETGVTQSPTHLIKTRGQQVTLRCSSQSGHNTVSWYQQALGQGPQFIFQYYREEENGRGNFPPRFSGLQFPNYSSELNVNALELDDSALYLCASSASTDGYTFGSGTRLTVV.

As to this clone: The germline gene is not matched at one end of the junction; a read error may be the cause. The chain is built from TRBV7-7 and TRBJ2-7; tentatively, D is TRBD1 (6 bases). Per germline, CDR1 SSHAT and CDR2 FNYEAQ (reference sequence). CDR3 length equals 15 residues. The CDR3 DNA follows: TGTGCTAGCAGTCCAGGGGATGCTAACTCCTACGAGCAGTACTTC. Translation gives CASSPGDANSYEQYF.

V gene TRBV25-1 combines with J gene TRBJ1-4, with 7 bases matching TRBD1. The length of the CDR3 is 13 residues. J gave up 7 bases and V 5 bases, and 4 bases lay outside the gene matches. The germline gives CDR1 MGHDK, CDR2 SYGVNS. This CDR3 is CASSTGVFEKLFF. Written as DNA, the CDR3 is TGTGCCAGCAGTACAGGGGTTTTTGAAAAACTGTTTTTT.